Below, 4 T cell receptor beta chains from the same sample are listed, as sequenced in a study of shared T cell receptors in the human thymus. Produced via immunoSEQ multiplex PCR; TCRdb's table is partial and in-frame only. The sample consists of approximately 660,000 clones, 70% to 90% of them appearing once. These data are also associated with another study on human thymus T cells.

Sequenced sample: thymocytes. These receptors were obtained from a boy younger than two with a congenital heart defect.

V and J are TRBV6-5 and TRBJ2-7, with 10 bases identical to TRBD2. Germline-derived CDR1 and CDR2 are MNHEY and SVGAGI. This CDR3 is 15 amino acids long. V was pared by 4 bases and J by 5 bases, with 8 bases of the junction left unmatched. The CDR3: CASSSLAGACHEQYF. The CDR3 bases are TGTGCCAGCAGTTCGCTAGCGGGAGCCTGCCACGAGCAGTACTTC.

The V call is TRBV12-5, the J call TRBJ1-1; 7 bases are a match to TRBD1. This CDR3 has 15 amino acids. Germline-derived CDR1 and CDR2 are LGHNT and FRNRAP. After removal of 5 bases from V and 0 bases from J, the junction contained 6 bases not matched to a gene. In nucleotides, the CDR3 is TGTGCTAGTGGTACGACAGGGTCAATGAACACTGAAGCTTTCTTT. Translating it yields CASGTTGSMNTEAFF.

This chain links TRBV7-4 with TRBJ1-1, with TRBD1 matching 9 bases. The trim removed 0 bases at V and 10 bases at J, leaving 9 bases unmatched. Germline CDR1 and CDR2: SGHVT and SQSDAQ. This CDR3 contains 15 residues. Here the CDR3 DNA reads TGTGCCAGCAGCTTAGCGGAGAGACAGGGGGACGGAGCTTTCTTT. It yields the protein CASSLAERQGDGAFF.

V gene TRBV7-2 combines with J gene TRBJ2-3; D unclear. The CDR3 has 14 amino acids. Trimming stripped 1 base from V and 4 bases from J, with 9 bases between. The germline V gene encodes CDR1 SGHTA and CDR2 FQGNSA. The CDR3 nucleotides are TGTGCCAGCAGCTTAGGCCACTTACCAGATACGCAGTATTTT. It yields the protein CASSLGHLPDTQYF.